The T cell receptor beta chain described here comes from a study of shared clonotypes between healthy human individuals. The data were produced by immunoSEQ multiplex PCR, yet TCRdb's version contains in-frame clones alone and is incomplete. The sample has under 550,000 clones, about 96% seen once. Germline V CDR1 and CDR2: MNHEY, SVGAGI. The CDR3 sequence is 15 residues long. Concerning this clone: One junction end does not reproduce the germline sequence, and a read error may be involved.

This clonotype originated in a woman aged 25 to 39 in good health. The chain has TRBV6-5 and TRBJ2-2, with D tentatively TRBD2 (6 bases). Sequencing was performed on naive CD4+ T cells sorted from blood. Subset: CD45RA+ positively selected. The CDR3 loop is CASSLPGGVTGGLFF. CDR3 in DNA: TGTGCCAGCAGTCTCCCGGGCGGGGTCACCGGGGGGCTGTTTTTT.